This is a list of T cell receptor beta chains from one sample in a study of cytomegalovirus exposure and HLA in healthy donors. The protocol was immunoSEQ multiplex PCR, while the TCRdb copy is restricted to in-frame clones and leaves out a portion. The sample has over 95,000 clones; 65% to 85% are singletons. Sequenced input: PBMCs. These receptors originate from a woman in her 30s in good health and CMV-seropositive. The CDR3 runs from the conserved cysteine through the conserved F or W. The D gene is left open where the match is weak. Size tells how often a clone was seen (once, few, many) or the class of an expanded clone, and some rows leave it out.

size	D	J	V	DNA	CDR3
NA	NA	TRBJ2-7	TRBV6-5	TGTGCCAGCAGTTACTTCGGGTCCTCCTACGAGCAGTACTTC	CASSYFGSSYEQYF
NA	TRBD2	TRBJ2-5	TRBV10-3	TGTGCCATCAAAGAAGGGACTAGCGGGAGTCAGACCCAGTACTTC	CAIKEGTSGSQTQYF
NA	TRBD1	TRBJ1-2	TRBV9	TGTGCCAGCAGCACTCGACAGGGGGCAAACTATGGCTACACCTTC	CASSTRQGANYGYTF
NA	NA	TRBJ1-3	TRBV9	TGTGCCAGCAGCCAGGATGGTAGGGGAAACACCATATATTTT	CASSQDGRGNTIYF
NA	NA	TRBJ1-6	TRBV19	TGTGCCAGTAGAACAACCGGGACATGGGATTCACCCCTCCACTTT	CASRTTGTWDSPLHF
few	TRBD2	TRBJ2-5	TRBV30	TGTGCCTGGAGTGTACTTAGCGGGAAAGAGACCCAGTACTTC	CAWSVLSGKETQYF
NA	TRBD1	TRBJ2-1	TRBV5-6	TGTGCCAGCAGCGGCCCGGGACAGGGATCCAATGAGCAGTTCTTC	CASSGPGQGSNEQFF
NA	NA	TRBJ2-2	TRBV5-1	TGCGCCAGCAGCGCGGGACAGTACACCGGGGAGCTGTTTTTT	CASSAGQYTGELFF
NA	TRBD1	TRBJ1-2	TRBV11-2	TGTGCCAGCAGCTCGGGACAGCCCTCCGGCTATGGCTACACCTTC	CASSSGQPSGYGYTF
NA	TRBD2	TRBJ2-7	TRBV15	TGTGCCACCAGCAGAGAAAGACCCTCGCGGGAGGGGTACGAGCAATACTTC	CATSRERPSREGYEQYF
NA	TRBD2	TRBJ2-7	TRBV7-2	TGTGCCAGCAGCGTGACTAGCGGGGGAACCTACGAGCAGTACTTC	CASSVTSGGTYEQYF
once	NA	TRBJ2-1	TRBV27	TGTGCCAGCAGTTTCTCAGGGGGGCTCAATGAGCAGTTCTTC	CASSFSGGLNEQFF
NA	TRBD1	TRBJ1-5	TRBV2	TGTGCCAGCAGCGTTAAATCACAGGGGGCTGAACAGCCCCAGCATTTT	CASSVKSQGAEQPQHF
NA	NA	TRBJ1-1	TRBV27	TGTGCCAGCAGCCCTACAGGGAACACTGAAGCTTTCTTT	CASSPTGNTEAFF
NA	NA	TRBJ1-1	TRBV5-6	TGTGCCAGCAACTTGGCAGAGAACACTGAAGCTTTCTTT	CASNLAENTEAFF
few	NA	TRBJ1-1	TRBV15	TGTGCCACCAGCACATCGATTCGGGGAGCGACGGGTGAAGCTTTCTTT	CATSTSIRGATGEAFF
NA	NA	TRBJ2-2	TRBV7-3	TGTGCCAGCAGCTCGAACCCCGGGACTTCTCCTAACACCGGGGAGCTGTTTTTT	CASSSNPGTSPNTGELFF
once	TRBD1	TRBJ1-3	TRBV5-4	TGTGCCAGCAGCTTGGGGGGACAGGGGGCCTCTGGAAACACCATATATTTT	CASSLGGQGASGNTIYF
NA	TRBD1	TRBJ2-5	TRBV27	TGTGCCAGCAGTTTATGGCGGGACAGGGATTTACCCAAAGAGACCCAGTACTTC	CASSLWRDRDLPKETQYF
NA	TRBD2	TRBJ2-2	TRBV9	TGTGCCAGCAGCGTCCTAGCGGGGGGATCGAACACCGGGGAGCTGTTTTTT	CASSVLAGGSNTGELFF
NA	NA	TRBJ2-7	TRBV11-2	TGTGCCAGCAGCTTTACTAGCCTTCTCCCCTACGAGCAGTACTTC	CASSFTSLLPYEQYF
NA	NA	TRBJ1-2	TRBV4-1	TGCGCCAGCAGCCAGGGAGATCAAAACTATGGCTACACCTTC	CASSQGDQNYGYTF
NA	TRBD2	TRBJ2-2	TRBV4-2	TGTGCCAGCAGCCCGTCTGCGGGAGAAATAGGCTCCGGGGAGCTGTTTTTT	CASSPSAGEIGSGELFF
few	TRBD2	TRBJ2-3	TRBV9	TGTGCCAGCAGCGTAGCGGCGGGGGGACGGACAGATACGCAGTATTTT	CASSVAAGGRTDTQYF
few	NA	TRBJ2-7	TRBV18	TGTGCCAGCTCACCAATGACAGATGGCGAGCAGTACTTC	CASSPMTDGEQYF
NA	NA	TRBJ1-1	TRBV19	TGTGCCAGTAGGGCCCGGGGGATGAAAGAAGCTTTCTTT	CASRARGMKEAFF
NA	NA	TRBJ2-1	TRBV29-1	TGCAGCCAGAAAAGCTCCTACAATGAGCAGTTCTTC	CSQKSSYNEQFF
NA	NA	TRBJ1-4	TRBV7-9	TGTGCCAGCACTCCGGCCCAAAGAGGTGAAAAACTGTTTTTT	CASTPAQRGEKLFF
few	TRBD1	TRBJ2-7	TRBV11-1	TGTGCCAGCAGCTTAGCGGACAGGGGACTGTACGAGCAGTACTTC	CASSLADRGLYEQYF
NA	TRBD1	TRBJ2-3	TRBV28	TGTGCCAGCAGTTCTCTGGGACAGGGGTTAGATACGCAGTATTTT	CASSSLGQGLDTQYF
NA	NA	TRBJ1-4	TRBV5-1	TGCGCCAGCAGCTTGGGGACTGATAATGAAAAACTGTTTTTT	CASSLGTDNEKLFF
NA	TRBD2	TRBJ2-1	TRBV28	TGTGCCAGCAGGGCGCTAGCGGGGGCGAATGAGCAGTTCTTC	CASRALAGANEQFF
NA	TRBD2	TRBJ2-7	TRBV11-1	TGTGCCAGCAGCTTAGCGCCTCTAGCGGGAGGGCCGAGCTCCTACGAGCAGTACTTC	CASSLAPLAGGPSSYEQYF
few	NA	TRBJ1-2	TRBV7-2	TGTGCCAGCAGCCGAGGGGGAGGGGGGAGCTATGGCTACACCTTC	CASSRGGGGSYGYTF
NA	NA	TRBJ2-1	TRBV11-3	TGTGCCAGCAGCTTTGTACAGGAGCAGTTCTTC	CASSFVQEQFF
NA	TRBD1	TRBJ2-7	TRBV7-9	TGTGCCAGCAGCCAAAACCCGGGACAGGGGATAACCTACGAGCAGTACTTC	CASSQNPGQGITYEQYF
NA	TRBD1	TRBJ1-3	TRBV7-8	TGTGCCAGCAGCTCGGGACAGGGGAAATCTGGAAACACCATATATTTT	CASSSGQGKSGNTIYF
once	NA	TRBJ2-7	TRBV11-2	TGTGCCAGCAGCTTAGCTGGTCCTACCTACTACGAGCAGTACTTC	CASSLAGPTYYEQYF
NA	TRBD1	TRBJ2-3	TRBV29-1	TGCAGCGTTGAGGGGACAGGGCGGACAGATACGCAGTATTTT	CSVEGTGRTDTQYF
NA	TRBD1	TRBJ1-1	TRBV29-1	TGCAGCGCCTCCGGGACAGGGGGTTATATGAACACTGAAGCTTTCTTT	CSASGTGGYMNTEAFF